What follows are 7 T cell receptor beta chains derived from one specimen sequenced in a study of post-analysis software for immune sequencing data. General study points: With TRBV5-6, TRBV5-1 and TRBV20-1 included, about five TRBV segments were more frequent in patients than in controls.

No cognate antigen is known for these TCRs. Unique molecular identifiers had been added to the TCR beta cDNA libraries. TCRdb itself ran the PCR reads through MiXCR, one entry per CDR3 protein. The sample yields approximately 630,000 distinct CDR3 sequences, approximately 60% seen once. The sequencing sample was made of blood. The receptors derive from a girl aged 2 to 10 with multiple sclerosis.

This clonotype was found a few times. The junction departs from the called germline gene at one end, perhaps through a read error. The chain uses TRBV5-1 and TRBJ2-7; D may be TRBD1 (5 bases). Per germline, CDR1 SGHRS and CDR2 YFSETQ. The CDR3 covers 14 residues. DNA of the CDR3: TGTGCCAGCAGCTTAGCCGGGCAGGGAAGCGAGCAGTACTTC. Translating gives CASSLAGQGSEQYF. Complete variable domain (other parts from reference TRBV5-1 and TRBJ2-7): KAGVTQTPRYLIKTRGQQVTLSCSPISGHRSVSWYQQTPGQGLQFLFEYFSETQRNKGNFPGRFSGRQFSNSRSEMNVSTLELGDSALYLCASSLAGQGSEQYFGPGTRLTVT.

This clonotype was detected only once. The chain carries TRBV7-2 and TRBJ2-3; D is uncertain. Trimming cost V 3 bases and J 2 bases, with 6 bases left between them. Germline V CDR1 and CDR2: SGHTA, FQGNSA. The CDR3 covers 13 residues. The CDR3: CASSFIITDTQYF. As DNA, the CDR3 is TGTGCCAGCAGCTTTATAATCACAGATACGCAGTATTTT.

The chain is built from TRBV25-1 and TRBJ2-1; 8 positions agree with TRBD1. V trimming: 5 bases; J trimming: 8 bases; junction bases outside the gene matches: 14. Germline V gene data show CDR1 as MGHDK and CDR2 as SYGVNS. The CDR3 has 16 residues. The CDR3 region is CASSSNQPTGAYEQFF. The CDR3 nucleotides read TGTGCCAGCAGTTCCAACCAACCGACAGGGGCTTATGAGCAGTTCTTC.

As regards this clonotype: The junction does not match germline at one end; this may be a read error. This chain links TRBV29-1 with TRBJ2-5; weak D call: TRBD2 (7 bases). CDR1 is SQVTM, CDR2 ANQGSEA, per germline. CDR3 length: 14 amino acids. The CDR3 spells CSVQEGGAGETQYF. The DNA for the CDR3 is TGCAGCGTTCAAGAGGGGGGGGCTGGAGAGACCCAGTACTTC.

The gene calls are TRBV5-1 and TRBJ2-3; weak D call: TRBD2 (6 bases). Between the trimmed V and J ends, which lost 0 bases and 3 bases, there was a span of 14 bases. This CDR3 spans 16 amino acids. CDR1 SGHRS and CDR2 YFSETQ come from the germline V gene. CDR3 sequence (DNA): TGCGCCAGCAGCTTGGCTTTGGGGACTGGAACAGATACGCAGTATTTT. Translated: CASSLALGTGTDTQYF.

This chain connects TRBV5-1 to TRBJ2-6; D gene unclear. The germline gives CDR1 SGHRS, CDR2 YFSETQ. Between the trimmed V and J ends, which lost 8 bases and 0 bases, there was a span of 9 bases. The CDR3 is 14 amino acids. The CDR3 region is CARGEDSGANVLTF. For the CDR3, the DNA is TGCGCCAGAGGCGAGGACTCTGGGGCCAACGTCCTGACTTTC.

CDR3 sequence (DNA): TGCGCCAGCAGTGATCCGGGGCGCATGCAAGAGACCCAGTACTTC. This codes for CASSDPGRMQETQYF. The V and J genes are TRBV10-2 and TRBJ2-5; either TRBD1 or TRBD2 may supply D (5 bases each). The CDR3 is 15 residues long. Germline V CDR1 and CDR2: WSHSY, SAAADI. Trimming removed 3 bases at V and 2 bases at J, with 13 bases between.